Listed below are T cell receptor beta chains from one sample, sequenced in a study of cytomegalovirus exposure and HLA in healthy donors. Assay: immunoSEQ multiplex PCR; the TCRdb copy retains only in-frame clones and omits some. The repertoire holds over 90,000 clones, with around 76% as singletons. The sequencing input was PBMCs. The receptors come from a woman between 18 and 29 years old in good health and CMV-seropositive. Both conserved end residues are part of each CDR3. Expanded clones get a size class; other rows say once, few or many, or leave the size out.

>TRBV5-1|TRBJ2-3|few
CASRRDSASTDTQYF
>TRBV9|TRBJ2-3|.
CASSALAGSRADTQYF
>TRBV19|TRBJ2-7|.
CASSIGGLVEDEQYF
>TRBV4-1|TRBJ2-2|.
CASSRPGTGYTGELFF
>TRBV7-6|TRBJ2-1|.
CASSALRVGEQFF
>TRBV9|TRBJ2-5|once
CASSTPTGGSQETQYF
>TRBV6-6|TRBJ2-7|few
CASSYRRGYEQYF
>TRBV19|TRBJ2-3|few
CASRPPGSDTQYF
>TRBV5-4|TRBJ1-6|.
CASSEGLTGGNSPLHF
>TRBV7-9|TRBJ2-2|few
CASSLVGRVTGELFF
>TRBV25-1|TRBJ1-5|.
CASRGGGNNQPQHF
>TRBV18|TRBJ2-5|.
CASSPGTSQETQYF
>TRBV4-1|TRBJ2-7|.
CASSQDSGSPYEQYF
>TRBV6-1|TRBJ2-7|.
CASSDPRRDSSYEQYF
>TRBV7-8|TRBJ2-3|.
CASSLGGSKTDTQYF
>TRBV5-1|TRBJ2-5|.
CASSLVQGIETQYF
>TRBV6-5|TRBJ2-3|.
CASSYSAGATDTQYF
>TRBV4-1|TRBJ2-7|.
CASSQAAVAYEQYF
>TRBV28|TRBJ2-1|once
CASSLQPRRYNEQFF
>TRBV29-1|TRBJ2-7|.
CSVARDKTYEQYF
>TRBV6-5|TRBJ2-7|.
CATTSRGLAVEEQYF
>TRBV11-2|TRBJ1-3|.
CASSQQAGNTIYF
>TRBV5-1|TRBJ1-2|few
CASSLDTGTYGYTF
>TRBV25-1|TRBJ2-7|.
CASSDFVSEQYF
>TRBV7-9|TRBJ1-1|.
CASRDAGGTEAFF
>TRBV5-4|TRBJ2-5|.
CASSDQTGDETQYF
>TRBV13|TRBJ1-2|.
CASSRRGTGVSEDYGYTF
>TRBV10-3|TRBJ2-3|.
CAISRLAGDTDTQYF
>TRBV19|TRBJ1-1|.
CASRPPGNTEAFF
>TRBV7-9|TRBJ2-7|.
CASSKKGGYEQYF